This T cell receptor beta chain appears in the sequencing data of a study of breast tumors, draining lymph nodes, adjacent tissues. This CDR3 has 15 residues. V was pared by 7 bases and J by 4 bases, with 17 bases between. The germline CDR1 and CDR2 sequences are SGDLS and YYNGEE. Breast cancer patients provided tissue from their axillary draining lymph nodes. This clonotype was counted many times. One entry per CDR3 protein results from TCRdb running MiXCR on the multiplex PCR reads. The sample consists of hundreds of thousands of distinct CDR3 sequences, about 30% of them appearing once. The clonotype was recovered from a female donor with breast cancer. Some clones in this sample may be carry-over from other donors' samples. This rearrangement joins TRBV9 to TRBJ2-2; possibly TRBD2 for D (5 bases). The sequenced material came from axillary lymph node tissue. The CDR3 DNA reads as TGTGCCAGCCGCCCCGACGGGGAGAGCACCGGGGAGCTGTTTTTT. Residues: CASRPDGESTGELFF.